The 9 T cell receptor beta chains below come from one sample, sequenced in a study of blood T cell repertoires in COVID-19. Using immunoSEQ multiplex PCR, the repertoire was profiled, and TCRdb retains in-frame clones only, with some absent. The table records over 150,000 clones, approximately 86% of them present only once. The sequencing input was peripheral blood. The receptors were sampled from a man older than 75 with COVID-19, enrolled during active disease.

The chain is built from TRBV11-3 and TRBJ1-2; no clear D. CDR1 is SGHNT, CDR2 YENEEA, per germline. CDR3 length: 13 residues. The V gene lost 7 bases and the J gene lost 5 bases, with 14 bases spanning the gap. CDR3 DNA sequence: TGTGCCAGCAAAGTGCTACGAGAATATGGCTACACCTTC. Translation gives CASKVLREYGYTF.

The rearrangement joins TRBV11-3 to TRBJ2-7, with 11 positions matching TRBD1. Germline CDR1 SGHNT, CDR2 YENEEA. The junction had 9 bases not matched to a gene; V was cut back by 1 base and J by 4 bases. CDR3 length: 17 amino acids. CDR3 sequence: CASSLALGQGAYYEQYF. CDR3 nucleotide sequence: TGTGCCAGCAGCTTAGCCCTCGGACAGGGGGCATATTACGAGCAGTACTTC. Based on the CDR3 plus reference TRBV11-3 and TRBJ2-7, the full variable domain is EAGVVQSPRYKIIEKKQPVAFWCNPISGHNTLYWYLQNLGQGPELLIRYENEEAVDDSQLPKDRFSAERLKGVDSTLKIQPAELGDSAVYLCASSLALGQGAYYEQYFGPGTRLTVT.

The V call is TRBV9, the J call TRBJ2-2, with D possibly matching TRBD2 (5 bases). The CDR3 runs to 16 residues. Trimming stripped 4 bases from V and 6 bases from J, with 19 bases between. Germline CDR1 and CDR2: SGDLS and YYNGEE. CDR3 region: CASSPRRGKGAGELFF. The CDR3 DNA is TGTGCCAGCAGCCCTAGACGAGGGAAAGGAGCCGGGGAGCTGTTTTTT.

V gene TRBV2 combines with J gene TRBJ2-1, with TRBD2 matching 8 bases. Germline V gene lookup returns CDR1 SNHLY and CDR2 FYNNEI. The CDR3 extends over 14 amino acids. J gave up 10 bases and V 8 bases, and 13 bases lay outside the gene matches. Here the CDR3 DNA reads TGTGCCAGCTCGACGAGCGGGGGCGAAGCGGAGCAGTTCTTC. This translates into CASSTSGGEAEQFF.

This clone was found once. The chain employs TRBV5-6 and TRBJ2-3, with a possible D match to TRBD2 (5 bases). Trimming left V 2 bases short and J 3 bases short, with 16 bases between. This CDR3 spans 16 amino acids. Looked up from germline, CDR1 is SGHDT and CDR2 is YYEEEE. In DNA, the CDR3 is TGTGCCAGCAGCTTTGTTTGGGGTCGGGGTACAGATACGCAGTATTTT. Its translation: CASSFVWGRGTDTQYF.

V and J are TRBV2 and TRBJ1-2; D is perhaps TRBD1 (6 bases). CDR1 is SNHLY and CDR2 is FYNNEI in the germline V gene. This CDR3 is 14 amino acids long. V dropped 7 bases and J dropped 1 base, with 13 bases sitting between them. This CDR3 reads CASNLAGVNYGYTF. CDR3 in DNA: TGTGCCAGCAATTTAGCAGGGGTTAACTATGGCTACACCTTC.

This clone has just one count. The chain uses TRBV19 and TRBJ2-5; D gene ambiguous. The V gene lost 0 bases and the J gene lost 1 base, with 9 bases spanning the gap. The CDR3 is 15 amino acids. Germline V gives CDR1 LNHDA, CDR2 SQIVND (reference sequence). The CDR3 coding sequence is TGTGCCAGTAGTATAGAGCTTACAGTCCAAGAGACCCAGTACTTC. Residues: CASSIELTVQETQYF.

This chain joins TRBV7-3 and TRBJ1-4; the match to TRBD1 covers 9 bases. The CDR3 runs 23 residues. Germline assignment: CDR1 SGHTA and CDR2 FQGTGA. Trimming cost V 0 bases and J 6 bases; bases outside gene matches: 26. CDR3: CASSLTTTSSIGTGRSGDEKLFF. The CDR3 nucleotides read TGTGCCAGCAGCTTAACCACAACCAGTTCGATCGGGACAGGGAGGAGCGGGGATGAAAAACTGTTTTTT.

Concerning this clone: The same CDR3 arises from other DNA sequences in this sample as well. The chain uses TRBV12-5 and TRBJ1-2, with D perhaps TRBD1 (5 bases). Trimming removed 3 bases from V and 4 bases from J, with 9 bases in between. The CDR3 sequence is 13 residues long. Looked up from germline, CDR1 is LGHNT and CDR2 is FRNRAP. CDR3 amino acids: CASGFGGIYGYTF. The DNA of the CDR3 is TGTGCTAGTGGTTTCGGGGGGATCTATGGCTACACCTTC.